Listed below are T cell receptor beta chains from one sample, sequenced in a study of blood T cell repertoires in COVID-19. The method was immunoSEQ multiplex PCR; TCRdb's version includes in-frame clones alone and lacks a portion of them. This sample yields a few hundred thousand clones, of which about 91% are seen a single time; around an eighth belongs to the top ten. The sample consisted of peripheral blood. The receptors were sampled from a woman between 50 and 59 years old with COVID-19, enrolled during active disease. Both conserved end residues are part of each CDR3. Each record gives: J gene, D gene, clone size, V gene, CDR3 protein, CDR3 DNA. The D gene is left open where the match is weak. For some rows the clone size is stated as once, few or many, or as a class when expanded; others skip it.

J: TRBJ1-5
D: -
size: once
V: TRBV28
CDR3: CASSLLGGVGNQPQHF
DNA: TGTGCCAGCAGTTTATTAGGAGGGGTAGGCAATCAGCCCCAGCATTTT

J: TRBJ2-1
D: TRBD1
size: -
V: TRBV24-1
CDR3: CATSDPGTASYNEQFF
DNA: TGTGCCACCAGTGACCCCGGGACAGCGAGCTACAATGAGCAGTTCTTC

J: TRBJ1-3
D: -
size: few
V: TRBV5-1
CDR3: CASSLTGYGNTIYF
DNA: TGCGCCAGCAGCTTGACAGGTTATGGAAACACCATATATTTT

J: TRBJ2-3
D: TRBD2
size: -
V: TRBV6-1
CDR3: CASSDSGGAGDTQYF
DNA: TGTGCCAGCAGTGATAGCGGGGGGGCAGGAGATACGCAGTATTTT

J: TRBJ2-7
D: TRBD2
size: -
V: TRBV27
CDR3: CASQPSTSGGSYEQYF
DNA: TGTGCCAGCCAACCTTCAACTAGCGGGGGATCCTACGAGCAGTACTTC

J: TRBJ2-7
D: TRBD1
size: -
V: TRBV7-8
CDR3: CASSAQGVNYEQYF
DNA: TGTGCCAGCTCGGCACAGGGGGTAAACTACGAGCAGTACTTC

J: TRBJ1-4
D: -
size: -
V: TRBV5-8
CDR3: CASSRPGGEKLFF
DNA: TGTGCCAGCAGCCGGCCGGGGGGTGAAAAACTGTTTTTT

J: TRBJ2-2
D: -
size: -
V: TRBV18
CDR3: CASSLQQGNTGELFF
DNA: TGTGCCAGCTCGTTGCAACAGGGGAACACCGGGGAGCTGTTTTTT

J: TRBJ1-4
D: -
size: -
V: TRBV7-9
CDR3: CASSQGRANEKLFF
DNA: TGTGCCAGCAGCCAGGGGAGGGCGAATGAAAAACTGTTTTTT

J: TRBJ1-1
D: -
size: -
V: TRBV18
CDR3: CASSRGQEGNTEAFF
DNA: TGTGCCAGCTCCCGGGGCCAGGAGGGGAACACTGAAGCTTTCTTT

J: TRBJ2-7
D: -
size: -
V: TRBV6-5
CDR3: CASRGGRDFTYEQYF
DNA: TGTGCCAGCAGGGGTGGACGGGACTTCACCTACGAGCAGTACTTC

J: TRBJ1-4
D: TRBD1
size: -
V: TRBV5-5
CDR3: CASSLAGTGALNEKLFF
DNA: TGTGCCAGCAGCTTGGCCGGGACAGGGGCTCTTAATGAAAAACTGTTTTTT

J: TRBJ1-1
D: -
size: -
V: TRBV29-1
CDR3: CSAYSNTNTEAFF
DNA: TGCAGCGCCTACTCCAATACCAACACTGAAGCTTTCTTT

J: TRBJ2-3
D: TRBD2
size: -
V: TRBV6-4
CDR3: CASSYLAGGYDTQYF
DNA: TGTGCCAGCAGTTACCTAGCGGGGGGTTACGATACGCAGTATTTT

J: TRBJ1-3
D: -
size: -
V: TRBV6-1
CDR3: CASSEERLAGNTIYF
DNA: TGTGCCAGCAGTGAGGAGAGGTTAGCTGGAAACACCATATATTTT

J: TRBJ2-7
D: -
size: -
V: TRBV4-1
CDR3: CASSQDLGTPAYEQYF
DNA: TGCGCCAGCAGCCAAGATTTGGGGACTCCCGCCTACGAGCAGTACTTC

J: TRBJ1-2
D: TRBD1
size: once
V: TRBV19
CDR3: CASSIVAGTEVDGYTF
DNA: TGTGCCAGTAGTATAGTGGCCGGGACAGAAGTCGATGGCTACACCTTC

J: TRBJ2-1
D: -
size: -
V: TRBV9
CDR3: CASSSRLVSYNEQFF
DNA: TGTGCCAGCAGCTCCCGACTAGTCTCCTACAATGAGCAGTTCTTC

J: TRBJ2-3
D: -
size: -
V: TRBV7-3
CDR3: CASSSLGSSTDTQYF
DNA: TGTGCCAGCAGCTCCCTCGGGTCCAGCACAGATACGCAGTATTTT

J: TRBJ1-1
D: -
size: -
V: TRBV30
CDR3: CAWSQGQTEAFF
DNA: TGTGCCTGGAGTCAGGGGCAAACTGAAGCTTTCTTT

J: TRBJ1-2
D: -
size: -
V: TRBV6-5
CDR3: CASRPRRDRGYTF
DNA: TGTGCCAGCAGACCCCGGAGGGATCGAGGCTACACCTTC

J: TRBJ1-1
D: -
size: -
V: TRBV20-1
CDR3: CSASRGLEGGTEAFF
DNA: TGCAGTGCGAGTAGAGGGCTTGAAGGAGGCACTGAAGCTTTCTTT

J: TRBJ1-1
D: -
size: -
V: TRBV7-9
CDR3: CASSRSDTEAFF
DNA: TGTGCCAGCAGCCGATCGGACACTGAAGCTTTCTTT

J: TRBJ1-5
D: -
size: -
V: TRBV3-1/TRBV3-2
CDR3: CASSQDGAANQPQHF
DNA: TGTGCCAGCAGCCAAGATGGAGCAGCCAATCAGCCCCAGCATTTT

J: TRBJ1-2
D: TRBD1
size: -
V: TRBV24-1
CDR3: CATSDAGTGTANYGYTF
DNA: TGTGCCACCAGTGATGCCGGGACAGGGACAGCTAACTATGGCTACACCTTC

J: TRBJ2-3
D: TRBD2
size: -
V: TRBV24-1
CDR3: CATSSSGGDTDTQYF
DNA: TGTGCCACCAGTTCGAGCGGGGGAGACACAGATACGCAGTATTTT

J: TRBJ2-4
D: -
size: -
V: TRBV27
CDR3: CAYPGGLIQYF
DNA: TGTGCCTACCCCGGGGGGCTGATTCAGTACTTC

J: TRBJ2-3
D: TRBD2
size: -
V: TRBV3-1/TRBV3-2
CDR3: CASSQGRGAVDTQYF
DNA: TGTGCCAGCAGCCAAGGGCGGGGGGCTGTCGATACGCAGTATTTT

J: TRBJ2-3
D: TRBD1
size: -
V: TRBV9
CDR3: CASSVVGQGARADTQYF
DNA: TGTGCCAGCAGCGTAGTGGGACAGGGGGCGCGAGCAGATACGCAGTATTTT

J: TRBJ1-2
D: -
size: -
V: TRBV9
CDR3: CASSVGRFYGYTF
DNA: TGTGCCAGCAGCGTAGGGCGGTTCTATGGCTACACCTTC

J: TRBJ1-1
D: TRBD1
size: -
V: TRBV7-3
CDR3: CASSSQGATEAFF
DNA: TGTGCCAGCAGCTCCCAGGGGGCCACTGAAGCTTTCTTT

J: TRBJ2-1
D: TRBD1
size: -
V: TRBV6-6
CDR3: CASSYSQGGIEQFF
DNA: TGTGCCAGCAGTTACTCACAGGGGGGTATTGAGCAGTTCTTC

J: TRBJ2-7
D: -
size: -
V: TRBV5-8
CDR3: CASSFQTGTVSSYEQYF
DNA: TGTGCCAGCAGCTTCCAAACTGGGACTGTCAGCTCCTACGAGCAGTACTTC

J: TRBJ1-2
D: TRBD1
size: -
V: TRBV29-1
CDR3: CSVGTGTGGYTF
DNA: TGCAGCGTTGGGACAGGGACGGGAGGCTACACCTTC

J: TRBJ2-7
D: -
size: -
V: TRBV21-1
CDR3: CASSKIPGGAPYEQYF
DNA: TGTGCCAGCAGCAAGATTCCGGGCGGGGCCCCCTACGAGCAGTACTTC

J: TRBJ2-1
D: TRBD2
size: -
V: TRBV5-1
CDR3: CASSSGGTSGGAGNEQFF
DNA: TGCGCCAGCAGCTCGGGCGGGACTAGCGGGGGGGCAGGGAATGAGCAGTTCTTC

J: TRBJ1-2
D: TRBD1
size: -
V: TRBV29-1
CDR3: CSVEGQVYGYTF
DNA: TGCAGCGTTGAGGGACAGGTTTATGGCTACACCTTC

J: TRBJ1-1
D: TRBD1
size: few
V: TRBV19
CDR3: CASSIVGQGFIVTEAFF
DNA: TGTGCCAGTAGTATAGTTGGACAGGGGTTTATCGTCACTGAAGCTTTCTTT

J: TRBJ2-3
D: -
size: -
V: TRBV21-1
CDR3: CASSNVARGGSTDTQYF
DNA: TGTGCCAGCAGCAATGTGGCGCGGGGGGGCTCCACAGATACGCAGTATTTT

J: TRBJ2-7
D: -
size: once
V: TRBV30
CDR3: CAWMRGGSYEQYF
DNA: TGTGCCTGGATGAGGGGGGGATCCTACGAGCAGTACTTC

J: TRBJ1-2
D: TRBD1
size: few
V: TRBV11-2
CDR3: CASSLGPGQGDGYTF
DNA: TGTGCCAGCAGCTTGGGGCCGGGACAGGGTGATGGCTACACCTTC

J: TRBJ1-2
D: TRBD1
size: -
V: TRBV11-2
CDR3: CASSPIRDREDYGYTF
DNA: TGTGCCAGCAGCCCCATCCGGGACAGGGAAGACTATGGCTACACCTTC

J: TRBJ1-1
D: TRBD1
size: few
V: TRBV19
CDR3: CASSIKDRAGVAFF
DNA: TGTGCCAGTAGTATAAAAGACAGGGCAGGGGTAGCTTTCTTT

J: TRBJ2-7
D: -
size: few
V: TRBV4-1
CDR3: CASSQFRTAEQYF
DNA: TGCGCCAGCAGCCAATTTAGGACAGCCGAGCAGTACTTC

J: TRBJ1-1
D: TRBD1
size: -
V: TRBV11-2
CDR3: CASSSYPGQEPTEAFF
DNA: TGTGCCAGCAGCTCTTACCCGGGACAGGAGCCTACTGAAGCTTTCTTT

J: TRBJ1-2
D: TRBD1
size: -
V: TRBV30
CDR3: CAWSRNNRGHGGYTF
DNA: TGTGCCTGGAGCCGAAATAACAGGGGGCACGGTGGCTACACCTTC

J: TRBJ2-1
D: -
size: -
V: TRBV6-5
CDR3: CASRTGNNEQFF
DNA: TGTGCCAGCAGGACCGGGAACAATGAGCAGTTCTTC

J: TRBJ1-2
D: -
size: -
V: TRBV19
CDR3: CASSLQTGQGYTF
DNA: TGTGCCAGTAGTTTACAGACAGGCCAAGGCTACACCTTC

J: TRBJ2-1
D: -
size: -
V: TRBV2
CDR3: CASSFGEQFF
DNA: TGTGCCAGCTCGTTCGGTGAGCAGTTCTTC